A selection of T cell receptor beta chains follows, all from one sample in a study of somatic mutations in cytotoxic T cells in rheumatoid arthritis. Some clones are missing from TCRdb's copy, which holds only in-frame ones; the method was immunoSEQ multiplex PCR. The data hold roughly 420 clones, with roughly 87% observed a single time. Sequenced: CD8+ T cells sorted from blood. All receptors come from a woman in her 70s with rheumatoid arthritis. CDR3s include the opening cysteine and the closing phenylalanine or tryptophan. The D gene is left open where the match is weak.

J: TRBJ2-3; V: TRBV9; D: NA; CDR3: CASSVGWGRSDTQYF; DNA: TGTGCCAGCAGCGTCGGGTGGGGGAGGTCAGATACGCAGTATTTT